These 14 T cell receptor beta chains were sequenced from one sample in a study of blood T cells in healthy people across ages. Sample-barcoded 5' priming and a J-beta primer mix drove a second PCR of 7 to 11 cycles. One entry per CDR3 protein results from TCRdb running MiXCR on the 5' RACE reads. The table lists about 1.4 million distinct CDR3 sequences, around 55% of them singletons, with roughly 7% in the top ten. Sequenced input: blood. These TCRs come from a young man in good health.

This chain links TRBV11-2 with TRBJ2-4; the D call may be TRBD1 or TRBD2 (6 bases each). The DNA end lines up better with TRBJ2-7; the J call may be wrong. There are 16 residues in the CDR3. Germline CDR1 reads SGHAT; CDR2 reads FQNNGV. The CDR3 sequence: CASSLGGTPGTYEQYF. DNA for the CDR3: TGTGCCAGCAGCTTAGGCGGGACACCGGGGACCTACGAGCAGTACTTC.

The rearrangement joins TRBV6-5 to TRBJ1-2; TRBD1 aligns across 10 bases. This CDR3 contains 14 residues. V shed 4 bases and J 3 bases; nucleotides not matched to a gene: 2. Germline values: CDR1 MNHEY, CDR2 SVGAGI. Written as DNA, the CDR3 is TGTGCCAGCAGTTTGGACAGGGGGGACTATGGCTACACCTTC. It translates to CASSLDRGDYGYTF.

The chain has TRBV2 and TRBJ2-3, with TRBD2 identical over 7 bases. The CDR3 consists of 15 residues. Germline CDR1 is SNHLY and CDR2 is FYNNEI. J gave up 1 base and V 6 bases, and 7 bases lay outside the gene matches. DNA for the CDR3: TGTGCCAGCAGCTTACGGGAGGCACGCACAGATACGCAGTATTTT. Translated, it gives CASSLREARTDTQYF.

This clonotype has more than one count but fewer than ten. The chain has TRBV29-1 and TRBJ2-7; possible D gene TRBD2, 5 bases. V was clipped by 1 base and J by 2 bases, with 18 bases between them. The CDR3 runs 16 residues. Germline V CDR1 and CDR2: SQVTM, ANQGSEA. The DNA of the CDR3 is TGCAGCGTTGAAGGGATTGGGCGCGGGCCTACCTACGAGCAGTACTTC. This gives the protein CSVEGIGRGPTYEQYF.

As for this clonotype: At one of its ends the junction is not consistent with the germline gene, which may arise from a read error. This rearrangement joins TRBV27 to TRBJ1-5; weak D call: TRBD1 (6 bases). Germline CDR1 is MNHEY and CDR2 is SMNVEV (reference sequence). The CDR3 is made up of 15 amino acids. In nucleotides, the CDR3 is TGTGCCAGCAGTGCCAATGACAGGCGGGATCAGCCCCGGCATTTT. Encoded protein: CASSANDRRDQPRHF.

The V call is TRBV5-1, the J call TRBJ1-6; the match to TRBD1 covers 7 bases. Trimming took 5 bases from V and 9 from J; bases not matched to a gene: 8. The CDR3 runs 14 residues. Germline-derived CDR1 and CDR2 are SGHRS and YFSETQ. As DNA, the CDR3 is TGCGCCAGCAGAAACCCGGCAGGGGGTTCACCCCTCCACTTT. Amino acids: CASRNPAGGSPLHF.

The chain carries TRBV6-5 and TRBJ2-7; 11 positions match TRBD2. This CDR3 has 15 amino acids. V shed 2 bases, J shed 4 bases, and the junction held 4 bases outside the gene matches. Germline CDR1 and CDR2: MNHEY and SVGAGI. This chain's CDR3 is CASSYVTSGSYEQYF. CDR3 nucleotide sequence: TGTGCCAGCAGTTACGTTACTAGCGGGAGTTACGAGCAGTACTTC.

This sequence joins TRBV7-2 and TRBJ2-1; 7 bases map to TRBD2. Judging by the DNA end, TRBJ2-7 fits better; the J call may be wrong. In germline, CDR1 is SGHTA, CDR2 FQGNSA. CDR3 length: 16 residues. CDR3 in amino acids: CASSTRAGNSYNEQYF. CDR3 coding DNA: TGTGCCAGCAGCACTCGAGCGGGAAATTCCTACAATGAGCAGTACTTC.

This chain uses TRBV9 with TRBJ2-7; 8 bases are shared with TRBD1. The CDR3 loop spans 14 amino acids. Germline CDR1 is SGDLS and CDR2 is YYNGEE. V lost 4 bases and J lost 3; bases outside the gene matches: 6. In DNA, the CDR3 is TGTGCCAGCAGCCCACCCGACAGGGGCTACGAGCAGTACTTC. Its protein is CASSPPDRGYEQYF.

Details on this clonotype: A read error may account for a junction end that differs from germline. The rearrangement uses TRBV4-1 and TRBJ2-2; tentative D call: TRBD2 (6 bases). CDR3 size: 16 residues. Germline CDR1 MGHRA, CDR2 YSYEKL. CDR3 sequence: CASSQDRGMNTGGLFF. CDR3 bases: TGCGCCAGCAGCCAAGACCGGGGGATGAACACCGGGGGGCTGTTTTTT.

The V call is TRBV7-2, the J call TRBJ2-7; the D gene is possibly TRBD2 (6 bases). This CDR3 has 15 residues. CDR1 and CDR2 from the germline V gene are SGHTA and FQGNSA. The V end was cut by 1 base, the J end by 2 bases, with 12 bases between. CDR3 DNA sequence: TGTGCCAGCAGCTTAGTGGCCACGGGAGCCTACGAGCAGTACTTC. Translated: CASSLVATGAYEQYF.

The CDR3 spells CASSQEAGHQETQYF. The CDR3 DNA reads TGCGCCAGCAGCCAAGAGGCCGGACATCAAGAGACCCAGTACTTC. This sequence joins TRBV4-1 and TRBJ2-5; D might be TRBD1 (5 bases). Trimming took off 0 bases at V and 2 bases at J, with 10 bases between the two ends. The CDR3 totals 15 residues. Germline CDR1 is MGHRA and CDR2 is YSYEKL.

V and J are TRBV27 and TRBJ2-3; D possibly uses TRBD1 or TRBD2 (5 bases each). CDR3 size: 16 residues. Trimming took 3 bases from V and 0 from J, leaving 13 bases between them. Germline V gene sequence: CDR1 MNHEY, CDR2 SMNVEV (reference sequence). Here the CDR3 DNA reads TGTGCCAGCAGTTTCTCCGGGACCCGGAGCACAGATACGCAGTATTTT. Protein product: CASSFSGTRSTDTQYF.

The V call is TRBV7-2, the J call TRBJ2-7; no definite D call. From germline, CDR1 is SGHTA and CDR2 FQGNSA. V shed 4 bases and J shed 1 base, with 14 bases lying between them. The CDR3 loop spans 15 amino acids. CDR3 residues: CASSSAILSSYEQYF. The CDR3 nucleotides are TGTGCCAGCAGCTCGGCGATCCTATCATCCTACGAGCAGTACTTC.